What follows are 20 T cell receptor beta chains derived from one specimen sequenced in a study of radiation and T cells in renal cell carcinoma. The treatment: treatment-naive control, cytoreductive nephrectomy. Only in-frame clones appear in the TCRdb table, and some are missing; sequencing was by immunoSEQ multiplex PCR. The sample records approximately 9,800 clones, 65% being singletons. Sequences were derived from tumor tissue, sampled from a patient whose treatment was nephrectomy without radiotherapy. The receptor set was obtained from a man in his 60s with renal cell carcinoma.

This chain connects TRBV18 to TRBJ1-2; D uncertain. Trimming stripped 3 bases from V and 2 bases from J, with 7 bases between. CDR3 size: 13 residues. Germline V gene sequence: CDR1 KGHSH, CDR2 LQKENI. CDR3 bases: TGTGCCAGCTCACCCGACAAGAACTATGGCTACACCTTC. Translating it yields CASSPDKNYGYTF.

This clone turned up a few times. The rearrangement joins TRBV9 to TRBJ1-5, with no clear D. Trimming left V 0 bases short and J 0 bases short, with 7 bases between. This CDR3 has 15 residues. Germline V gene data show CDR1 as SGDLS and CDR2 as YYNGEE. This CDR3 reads CASSVGRDSNQPQHF. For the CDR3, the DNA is TGTGCCAGCAGCGTAGGTAGGGATAGCAATCAGCCCCAGCATTTT.

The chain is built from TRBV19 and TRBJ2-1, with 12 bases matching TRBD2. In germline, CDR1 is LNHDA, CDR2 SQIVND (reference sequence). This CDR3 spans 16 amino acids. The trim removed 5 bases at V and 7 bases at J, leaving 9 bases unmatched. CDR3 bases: TGTGCCAGTAGTTTCCGACTAGCGGGAGATAAGAATGAGCAGTTCTTC. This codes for CASSFRLAGDKNEQFF. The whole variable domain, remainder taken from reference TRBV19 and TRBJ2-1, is DGGITQSPKYLFRKEGQNVTLSCEQNLNHDAMYWYRQDPGQGLRLIYYSQIVNDFQKGDIAEGYSVSREKKESFPLTVTSAQKNPTAFYLCASSFRLAGDKNEQFFGPGTRLTVL.

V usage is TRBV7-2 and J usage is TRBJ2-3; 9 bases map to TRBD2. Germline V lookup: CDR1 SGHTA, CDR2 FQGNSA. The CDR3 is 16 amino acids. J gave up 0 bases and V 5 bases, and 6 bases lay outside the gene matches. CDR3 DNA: TGTGCCAGCAGCATACTAGCGGGCTCTAGCACAGATACGCAGTATTTT. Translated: CASSILAGSSTDTQYF.

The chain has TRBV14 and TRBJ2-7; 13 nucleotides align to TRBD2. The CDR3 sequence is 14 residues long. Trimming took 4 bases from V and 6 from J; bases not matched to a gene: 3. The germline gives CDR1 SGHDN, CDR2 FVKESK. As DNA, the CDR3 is TGTGCCAGCAGCCGGACTAGCGGGAGTTTCGAGCAGTACTTC. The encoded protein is CASSRTSGSFEQYF.

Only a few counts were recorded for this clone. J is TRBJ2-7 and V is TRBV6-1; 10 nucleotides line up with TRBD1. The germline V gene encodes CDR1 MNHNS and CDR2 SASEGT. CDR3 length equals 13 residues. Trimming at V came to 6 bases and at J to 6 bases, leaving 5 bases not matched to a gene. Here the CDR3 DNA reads TGTGCCAGCAGGGGACAGGGGCACAGCGAGCAGTACTTC. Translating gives CASRGQGHSEQYF.

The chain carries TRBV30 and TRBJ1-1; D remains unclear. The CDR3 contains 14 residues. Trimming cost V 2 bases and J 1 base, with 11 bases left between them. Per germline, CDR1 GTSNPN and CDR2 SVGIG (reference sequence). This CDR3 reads CAWSSETRNTEAFF. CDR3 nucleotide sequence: TGTGCCTGGAGTAGTGAGACTAGGAACACTGAAGCTTTCTTT.

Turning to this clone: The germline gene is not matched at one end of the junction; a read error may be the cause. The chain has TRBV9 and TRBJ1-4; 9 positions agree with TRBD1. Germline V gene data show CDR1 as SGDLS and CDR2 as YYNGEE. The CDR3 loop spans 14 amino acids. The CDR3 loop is CASGVMDRGEKLFF. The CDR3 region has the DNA TGTGCCAGCGGCGTCATGGACAGGGGTGAAAAACTGTTTTTT.

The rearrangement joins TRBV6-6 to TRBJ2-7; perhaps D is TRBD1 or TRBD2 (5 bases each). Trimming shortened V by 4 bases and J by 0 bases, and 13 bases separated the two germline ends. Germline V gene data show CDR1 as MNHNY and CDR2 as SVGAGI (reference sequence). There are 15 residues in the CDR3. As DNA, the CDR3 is TGTGCCAGCAGTTGGGTCGGGGCCAGCTCCTACGAGCAGTACTTC. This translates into CASSWVGASSYEQYF.

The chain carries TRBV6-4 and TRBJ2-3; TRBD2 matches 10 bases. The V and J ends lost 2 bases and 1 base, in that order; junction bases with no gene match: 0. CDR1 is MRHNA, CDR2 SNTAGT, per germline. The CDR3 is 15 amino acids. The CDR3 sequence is CASSDGTSGTDTQYF. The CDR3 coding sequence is TGTGCCAGCAGTGACGGGACTAGCGGCACAGATACGCAGTATTTT.

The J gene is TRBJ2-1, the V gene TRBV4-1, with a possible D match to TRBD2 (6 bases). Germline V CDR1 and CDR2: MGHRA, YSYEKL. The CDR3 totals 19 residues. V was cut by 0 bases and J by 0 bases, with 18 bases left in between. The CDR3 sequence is CASSQEYFRDSSSYNEQFF. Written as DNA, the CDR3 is TGCGCCAGCAGCCAAGAGTATTTCCGGGACTCAAGCTCCTACAATGAGCAGTTCTTC.

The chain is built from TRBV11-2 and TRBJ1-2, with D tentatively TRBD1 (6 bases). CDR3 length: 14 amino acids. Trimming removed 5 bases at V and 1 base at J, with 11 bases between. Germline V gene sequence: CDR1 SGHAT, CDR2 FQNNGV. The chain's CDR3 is CASSLQGHNYGYTF. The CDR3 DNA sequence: TGTGCCAGCAGCCTACAGGGACATAACTATGGCTACACCTTC.

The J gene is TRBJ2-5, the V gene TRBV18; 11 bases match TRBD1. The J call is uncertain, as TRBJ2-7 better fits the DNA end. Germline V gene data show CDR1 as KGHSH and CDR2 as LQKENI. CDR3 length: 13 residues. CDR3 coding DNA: TGTGCCAGCTCCCCGGGACAGGGGGGCGAGCAGTACTTC. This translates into CASSPGQGGEQYF.

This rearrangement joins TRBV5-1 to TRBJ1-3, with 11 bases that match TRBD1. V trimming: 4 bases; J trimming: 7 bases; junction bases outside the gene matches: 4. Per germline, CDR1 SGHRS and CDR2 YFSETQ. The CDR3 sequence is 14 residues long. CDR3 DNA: TGCGCCAGCAGCCCGGGACAGGGGGGCAACACCATATATTTT. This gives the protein CASSPGQGGNTIYF.

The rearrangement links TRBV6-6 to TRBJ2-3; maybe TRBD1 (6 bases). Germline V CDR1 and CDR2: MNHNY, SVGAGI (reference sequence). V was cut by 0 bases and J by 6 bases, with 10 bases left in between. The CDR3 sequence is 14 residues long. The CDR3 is CASSYSRGYDTQYF. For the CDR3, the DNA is TGTGCCAGCAGTTACTCGAGGGGGTACGATACGCAGTATTTT.

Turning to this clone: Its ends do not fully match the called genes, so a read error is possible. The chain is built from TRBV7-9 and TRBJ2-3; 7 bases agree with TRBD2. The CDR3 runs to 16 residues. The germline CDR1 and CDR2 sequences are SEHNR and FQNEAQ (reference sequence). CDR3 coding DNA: TGTGTCAGCAGCTTAGGGAGGGGAGAGGCGTTTTATACGCAGTATTTT. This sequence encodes CVSSLGRGEAFYTQYF.

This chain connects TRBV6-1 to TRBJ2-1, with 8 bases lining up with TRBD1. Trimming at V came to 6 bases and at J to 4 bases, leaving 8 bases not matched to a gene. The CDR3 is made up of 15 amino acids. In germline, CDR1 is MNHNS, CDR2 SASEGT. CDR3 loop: CASSETGERYNEQFF. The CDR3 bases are TGTGCCAGCAGCGAGACAGGGGAGCGTTACAATGAGCAGTTCTTC.

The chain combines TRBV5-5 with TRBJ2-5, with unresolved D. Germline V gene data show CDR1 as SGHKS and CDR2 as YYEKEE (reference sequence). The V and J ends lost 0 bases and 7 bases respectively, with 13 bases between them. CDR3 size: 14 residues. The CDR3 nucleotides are TGTGCCAGCAGCTTGGACGGCCTCTCGGGGACCCAGTACTTC. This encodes CASSLDGLSGTQYF.

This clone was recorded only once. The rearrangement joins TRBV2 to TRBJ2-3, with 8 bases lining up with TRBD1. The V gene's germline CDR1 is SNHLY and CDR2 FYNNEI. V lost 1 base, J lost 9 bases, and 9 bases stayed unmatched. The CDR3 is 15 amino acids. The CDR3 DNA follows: TGTGCCAGCAGTGAAGGGCGACAGGGGCACTCAACGCAGTATTTT. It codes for CASSEGRQGHSTQYF.

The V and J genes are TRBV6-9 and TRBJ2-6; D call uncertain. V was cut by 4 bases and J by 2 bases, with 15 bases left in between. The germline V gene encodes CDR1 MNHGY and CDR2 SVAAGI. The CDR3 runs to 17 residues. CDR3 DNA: TGTGCCAGCAGTTTCGGCAAACGGGTAGCTGGGGCCAACGTCCTGACTTTC. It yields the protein CASSFGKRVAGANVLTF.